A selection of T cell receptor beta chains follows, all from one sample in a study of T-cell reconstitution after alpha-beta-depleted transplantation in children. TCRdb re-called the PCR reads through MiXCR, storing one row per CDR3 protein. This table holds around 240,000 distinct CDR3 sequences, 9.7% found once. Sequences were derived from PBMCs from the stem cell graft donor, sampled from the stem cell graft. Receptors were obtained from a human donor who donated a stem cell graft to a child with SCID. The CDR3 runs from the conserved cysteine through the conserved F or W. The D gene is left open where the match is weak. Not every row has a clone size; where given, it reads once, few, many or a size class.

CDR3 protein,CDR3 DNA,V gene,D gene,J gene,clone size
CASTNPGTGSEQYF,TGTGCCAGCACCAACCCCGGGACAGGGAGCGAGCAGTACTTC,TRBV7-2,TRBD1,TRBJ2-7,.
CASSTRLATDTQYF,TGTGCCAGCAGCACCCGACTAGCAACAGATACGCAGTATTTT,TRBV7-2,TRBD2,TRBJ2-3,many
CSARDSGPREQFF,TGCAGTGCTAGAGATTCAGGCCCTCGGGAGCAGTTCTTC,TRBV20-1,.,TRBJ2-1,few
CASTRGTLTNQPQHF,TGTGCCAGCACGAGGGGGACCCTTACGAATCAGCCCCAGCATTTT,TRBV12-3/TRBV12-4,.,TRBJ1-5,many
CSAQRGESGETQYF,TGCAGTGCTCAAAGGGGGGAATCTGGTGAGACCCAGTACTTC,TRBV20-1,.,TRBJ2-5,many
CASSESRAAKETQYF,TGCGCCAGCAGTGAGTCCCGTGCAGCTAAAGAGACCCAGTACTTC,TRBV10-2,.,TRBJ2-5,many
CASSFPWEGDTQYF,TGTGCCAGCAGTTTTCCCTGGGAAGGGGATACGCAGTATTTT,TRBV28,.,TRBJ2-3,many
CASRPDRAVGELFF,TGTGCCAGCAGACCGGACAGGGCGGTCGGGGAGCTGTTTTTT,TRBV2,TRBD1,TRBJ2-2,many
CASSRMITGATGELFF,TGTGCCAGCTCTCGTATGATTACAGGGGCGACCGGGGAGCTGTTTTTT,TRBV12-3/TRBV12-4,TRBD1,TRBJ2-2,.
CSATRGILNTEAFF,TGCAGTGCTACCAGAGGAATTTTGAACACTGAAGCTTTCTTT,TRBV20-1,.,TRBJ1-1,.
CASTRTDNGAFF,TGTGCCAGCACCCGGACCGACAATGGGGCTTTCTTT,TRBV7-9,.,TRBJ1-1,many
CASSTPRGAPYGYTF,TGTGCCAGCAGCACCCCCCGTGGGGCCCCCTATGGCTACACCTTC,TRBV9,.,TRBJ1-2,many
CSAPRFSGGTGELFF,TGCAGTGCCCCACGCTTCAGCGGGGGGACCGGGGAGCTGTTTTTT,TRBV20-1,TRBD2,TRBJ2-2,many
CASRETTGSTDTQYF,TGTGCCAGCAGGGAAACGACAGGGTCGACAGATACGCAGTATTTT,TRBV2,TRBD1,TRBJ2-3,many
CASSRTSGGAGETQYF,TGTGCCAGCAGTCGGACTAGCGGGGGGGCCGGGGAGACCCAGTACTTC,TRBV6-1,TRBD2,TRBJ2-5,many
CASSLSGLAWEQFF,TGTGCCAGCAGCTTATCTGGGCTAGCCTGGGAGCAGTTCTTC,TRBV7-2,.,TRBJ2-1,.
CASSLDRGRTVSEQFF,TGTGCCAGCAGCCTCGACAGGGGGCGAACGGTGAGTGAGCAGTTCTTC,TRBV5-6,TRBD1,TRBJ2-1,few
CASSQGGSGGLQETQYF,TGTGCCAGCAGCCAAGGGGGAAGCGGGGGGCTTCAAGAGACCCAGTACTTC,TRBV3-1,TRBD2,TRBJ2-5,.
CASSLPQGITEETQYF,TGTGCCAGCTCCCTCCCACAGGGGATTACCGAAGAGACCCAGTACTTC,TRBV18,TRBD1,TRBJ2-5,.
CASSAGQVSNTEAFF,TGTGCCAGCTCAGCTGGACAGGTCTCGAACACTGAAGCTTTCTTT,TRBV18,TRBD1,TRBJ1-1,.
CAISEAKLAGGLDEQFF,TGTGCCATCAGTGAGGCCAAACTAGCGGGGGGCCTGGATGAGCAGTTCTTC,TRBV10-3,TRBD2,TRBJ2-1,few
CASSYRQLSYEQYF,TGTGCCAGCAGTTACCGACAACTATCCTACGAGCAGTACTTC,TRBV6-5,.,TRBJ2-7,many
CASSGQRTYNEQFF,TGTGCCAGCAGTGGCCAGCGAACCTACAATGAGCAGTTCTTC,TRBV2,.,TRBJ2-1,many
CSAPAGASYNEQFF,TGCAGTGCTCCCGCGGGGGCCTCCTACAATGAGCAGTTCTTC,TRBV20-1,.,TRBJ2-1,many
CASSQDRGGQETQYF,TGTGCCAGCAGCCAAGACCGGGGAGGACAAGAGACCCAGTACTTC,TRBV4-2,.,TRBJ2-5,few
CASSSWGGRVAQANTEAFF,TGCGCCAGCAGCTCCTGGGGGGGACGAGTGGCTCAGGCGAACACTGAAGCTTTCTTT,TRBV5-1,.,TRBJ1-1,many
CSAAEDEARNGYTF,TGCAGTGCTGCGGAGGATGAGGCGCGGAATGGCTACACCTTC,TRBV20-1,.,TRBJ1-2,many
CASSFYRTGGMGNTEAFF,TGTGCCAGCAGCTTTTACCGGACAGGGGGTATGGGGAACACTGAAGCTTTCTTT,TRBV11-2,TRBD1,TRBJ1-1,many
CASNYSGNYDYTF,TGTGCCAGCAATTACTCGGGTAACTATGACTACACCTTC,TRBV6-5,.,TRBJ1-2,.
CATSRGGQNTEAFF,TGTGCCACCAGCAGAGGTGGGCAGAACACTGAAGCTTTCTTT,TRBV15,.,TRBJ1-1,many
CASSFNGYYGYTF,TGTGCCAGCAGCTTTAACGGGTACTATGGCTACACCTTC,TRBV5-6,.,TRBJ1-2,many
CASSDPGALNTEAFF,TGTGCCAGCAGTGATCCAGGGGCCTTGAACACTGAAGCTTTCTTT,TRBV6-1,.,TRBJ1-1,many
CASSLQVTSTDTQYF,TGTGCCAGCAGCTTACAGGTTACTAGCACAGATACGCAGTATTTT,TRBV7-2,.,TRBJ2-3,many
CSVMEGNTEAFF,TGCAGTGTAATGGAGGGGAACACTGAAGCTTTCTTT,TRBV20-1,.,TRBJ1-1,many
CASSLGQGRGYGYTF,TGCGCCAGCAGCTTGGGACAGGGGAGAGGCTATGGCTACACCTTC,TRBV5-1,TRBD1,TRBJ1-2,many
CASSLPRGQETQYF,TGTGCCAGCAGCTTACCAAGGGGTCAAGAGACCCAGTACTTC,TRBV7-2,.,TRBJ2-5,many
CASSLPIGSEQFF,TGTGCCAGCAGTTTACCCATCGGATCTGAGCAGTTCTTC,TRBV12-3/TRBV12-4,.,TRBJ2-1,many
CASSQWGQPQHF,TGTGCCAGCAGTCAATGGGGGCAGCCCCAGCATTTT,TRBV12-3/TRBV12-4,.,TRBJ1-5,many
CASSFSTEAFF,TGTGCCAGCAGTTTCTCCACTGAAGCTTTCTTT,TRBV12-3/TRBV12-4,.,TRBJ1-1,few
CASSLASQRGADEAFF,TGTGCCAGCAGCTTAGCTTCCCAGCGGGGGGCCGATGAAGCTTTCTTT,TRBV7-2,.,TRBJ1-1,many
CSASLPGLAGGVTDTQYF,TGCAGTGCTAGTCTCCCCGGACTAGCGGGCGGAGTGACAGATACGCAGTATTTT,TRBV20-1,TRBD2,TRBJ2-3,.
CSVVRGDTQYF,TGCAGCGTTGTGAGGGGAGATACGCAGTATTTT,TRBV29-1,.,TRBJ2-3,many